One T cell receptor (beta chain) is described in this entry. Sequenced by immunoSEQ multiplex PCR; TCRdb stores in-frame clones only, minus some. The sample records approximately 230,000 clones, about 91% being singletons. This entry is derived from a study of blood T cell repertoires in COVID-19. Study overall: There were acute and convalescent COVID-19 samples, and they came from the United States, Italy and Spain. From T cells, B-cell-depleted T cells, or PBMCs came the material, which was cDNA or gDNA.

Enrollment of patients from Seattle took place during active infection, with longitudinal follow-up. The receptor's source is a woman younger than 45 with COVID-19, enrolled during active disease. Sequencing was carried out using peripheral blood.

The CDR3 region is CASSQELAGYTGELFF. Written as DNA, the CDR3 is TGCGCCAGCAGCCAAGAACTAGCGGGATACACCGGGGAGCTGTTTTTT. The rearrangement links TRBV4-3 to TRBJ2-2, with 10 bases lining up with TRBD2. J lost 3 bases, V lost 0 bases, and 1 base had no gene match. The germline V gene has CDR1 LGHNA and CDR2 YSLEER. The CDR3 is made up of 16 amino acids.